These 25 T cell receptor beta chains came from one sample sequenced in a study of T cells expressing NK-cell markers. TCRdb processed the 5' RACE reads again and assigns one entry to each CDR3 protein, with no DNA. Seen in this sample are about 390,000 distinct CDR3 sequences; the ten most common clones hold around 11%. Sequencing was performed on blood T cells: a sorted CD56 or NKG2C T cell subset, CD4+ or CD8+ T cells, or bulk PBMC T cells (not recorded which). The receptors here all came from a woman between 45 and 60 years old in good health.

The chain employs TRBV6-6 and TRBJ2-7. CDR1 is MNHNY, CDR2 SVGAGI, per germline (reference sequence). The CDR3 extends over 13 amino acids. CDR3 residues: CASSYGQTYEQYF.

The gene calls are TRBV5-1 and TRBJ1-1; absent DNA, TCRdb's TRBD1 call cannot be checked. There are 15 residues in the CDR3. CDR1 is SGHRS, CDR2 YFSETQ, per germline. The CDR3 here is CASSLAGLGQASAFF.

The CDR3 spells CASSSRPGTVLYNEQFF. The chain joins TRBV5-1 to TRBJ2-1; TCRdb indicates TRBD1, and absent DNA this call remains unverified. CDR3 length: 17 residues. From germline, CDR1 is SGHRS and CDR2 YFSETQ.

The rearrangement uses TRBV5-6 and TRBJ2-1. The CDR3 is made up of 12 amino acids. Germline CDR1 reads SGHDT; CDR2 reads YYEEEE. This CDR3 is CASSLNFIEQFF.

The CDR3 loop is CSATPQRTGELFF. The V gene is TRBV20-1, the J gene TRBJ2-2; TCRdb's D gene call, TRBD2, goes unchecked for lack of DNA. Germline V lookup: CDR1 DFQATT, CDR2 SNEGSKA (reference sequence). The CDR3 is 13 amino acids.

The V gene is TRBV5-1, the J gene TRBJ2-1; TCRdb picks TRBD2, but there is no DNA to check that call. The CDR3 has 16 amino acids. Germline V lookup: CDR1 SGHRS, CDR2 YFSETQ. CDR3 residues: CASSLGASGRTREQFF.

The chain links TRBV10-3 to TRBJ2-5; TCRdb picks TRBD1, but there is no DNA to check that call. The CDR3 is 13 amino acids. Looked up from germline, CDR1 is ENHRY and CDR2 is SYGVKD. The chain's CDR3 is CAISGFRGETQYF.

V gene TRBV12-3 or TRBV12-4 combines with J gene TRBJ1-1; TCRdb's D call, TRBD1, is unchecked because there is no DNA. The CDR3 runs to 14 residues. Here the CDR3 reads CASSWGGTSTEAFF.

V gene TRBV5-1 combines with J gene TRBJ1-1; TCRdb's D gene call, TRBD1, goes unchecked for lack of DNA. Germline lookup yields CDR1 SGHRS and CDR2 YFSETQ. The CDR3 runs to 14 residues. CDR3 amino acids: CASRLHTGDTEAFF.

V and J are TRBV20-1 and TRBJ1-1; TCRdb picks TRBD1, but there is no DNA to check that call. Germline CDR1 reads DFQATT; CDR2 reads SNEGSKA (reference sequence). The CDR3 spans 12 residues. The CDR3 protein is CSASLGGPQAFF.

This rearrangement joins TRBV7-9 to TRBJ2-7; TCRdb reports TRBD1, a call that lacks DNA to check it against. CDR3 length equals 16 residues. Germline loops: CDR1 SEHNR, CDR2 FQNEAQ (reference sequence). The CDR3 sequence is CASSPGTGVGSYEQYF.

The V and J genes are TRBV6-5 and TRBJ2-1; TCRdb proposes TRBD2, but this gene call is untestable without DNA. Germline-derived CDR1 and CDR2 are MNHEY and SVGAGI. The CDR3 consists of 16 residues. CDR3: CASSKSGTSGRAEQFF.

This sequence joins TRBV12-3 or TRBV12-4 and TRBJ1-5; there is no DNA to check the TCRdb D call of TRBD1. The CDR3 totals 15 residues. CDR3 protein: CASSNLRTDNQPQHF.

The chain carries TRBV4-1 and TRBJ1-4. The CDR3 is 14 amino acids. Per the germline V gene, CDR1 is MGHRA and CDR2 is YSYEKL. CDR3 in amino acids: CASSQENVGAKLFF.

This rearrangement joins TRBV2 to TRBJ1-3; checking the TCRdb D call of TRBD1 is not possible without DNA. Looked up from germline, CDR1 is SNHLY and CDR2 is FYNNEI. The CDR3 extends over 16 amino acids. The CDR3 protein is CASRPRTGEGRNTIYF.

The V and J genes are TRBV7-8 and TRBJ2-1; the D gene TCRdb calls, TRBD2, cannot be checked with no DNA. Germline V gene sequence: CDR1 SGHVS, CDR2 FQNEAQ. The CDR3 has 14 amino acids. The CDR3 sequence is CASSLVREGYEQFF.

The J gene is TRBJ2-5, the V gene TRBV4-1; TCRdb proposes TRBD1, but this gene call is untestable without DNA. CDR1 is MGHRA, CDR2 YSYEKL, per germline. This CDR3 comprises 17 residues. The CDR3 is CASSQDQWADSQETQYF.

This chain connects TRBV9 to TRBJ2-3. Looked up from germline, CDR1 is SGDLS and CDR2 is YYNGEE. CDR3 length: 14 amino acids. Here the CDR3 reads CASSVALSTDTQYF.

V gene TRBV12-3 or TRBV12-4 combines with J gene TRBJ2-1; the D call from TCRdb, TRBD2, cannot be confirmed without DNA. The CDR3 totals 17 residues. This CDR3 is CASSIWTSGTTYNEQFF.

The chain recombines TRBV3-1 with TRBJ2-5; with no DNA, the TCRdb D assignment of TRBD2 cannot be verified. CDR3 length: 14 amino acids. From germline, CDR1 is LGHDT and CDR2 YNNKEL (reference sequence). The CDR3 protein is CASSQEEGPETQYF.

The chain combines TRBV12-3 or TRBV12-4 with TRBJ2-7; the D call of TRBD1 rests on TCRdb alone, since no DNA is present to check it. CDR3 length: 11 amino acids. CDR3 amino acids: CATSQGYEQYF.

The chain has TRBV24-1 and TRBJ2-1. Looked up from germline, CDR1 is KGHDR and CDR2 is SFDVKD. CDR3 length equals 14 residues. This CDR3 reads CATSGGSSYNEQFF.

The CDR3 reads CSASGWREIDEQYF. The chain joins TRBV20-1 to TRBJ2-7; without DNA, the TCRdb call of TRBD2 cannot be checked. Germline V gene sequence: CDR1 DFQATT, CDR2 SNEGSKA (reference sequence). The CDR3 is made up of 14 amino acids.

The CDR3 region is CASSGRLVRLREQFF. The chain employs TRBV27 and TRBJ2-1; there is no DNA to check the TCRdb D call of TRBD2. The CDR3 length is 15 residues. The germline V gene encodes CDR1 MNHEY and CDR2 SMNVEV (reference sequence).

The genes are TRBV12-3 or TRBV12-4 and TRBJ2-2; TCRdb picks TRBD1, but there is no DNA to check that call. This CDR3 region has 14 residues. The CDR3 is CASRTGQGHGELFF.